A selection of T cell receptor beta chains follows, all from one sample in a study of blood T cell repertoires in COVID-19. The data were produced by immunoSEQ multiplex PCR, yet TCRdb's version contains in-frame clones alone and is incomplete. Among around 250,000 clones listed, 86% were seen once. The sequenced sample consisted of peripheral blood. These TCRs come from a man aged 60 to 69 with acute or convalescent COVID-19. The CDR3 runs from the conserved cysteine through the conserved F or W. The D gene is left open where the match is weak. Not every row has a clone size; where given, it reads once, few, many or a size class.

j_gene	d_gene	v_gene	abundance	CDR3nt	CDR3aa
TRBJ1-5	.	TRBV7-7	.	TGTGCTAGCAGCTTTGGGCCCTCCGGAAGCAATCAGCCCCAGCATTTT	CASSFGPSGSNQPQHF
TRBJ1-1	.	TRBV28	.	TGTGCCAGCAGTTTAGGGGGGGTTACGACTGAAGCTTTCTTT	CASSLGGVTTEAFF
TRBJ1-5	.	TRBV11-2	few	TGTGCCAGCAGCCCGACCGCCAGGGGAGTTCAGCCCCAGCATTTT	CASSPTARGVQPQHF
TRBJ2-3	TRBD1	TRBV7-9	once	TGTGCCAGCAGCTTAGGGTCAGGGGGCACCACAGATACGCAGTATTTT	CASSLGSGGTTDTQYF
TRBJ1-3	.	TRBV6-5	.	TGTGCCAGCAGTTACCGACAGCTAGGAAACACCATATATTTT	CASSYRQLGNTIYF
TRBJ1-5	.	TRBV28	.	TGTGCCACCCTAACCGGACAGATGAATCAGCCCCAGCATTTT	CATLTGQMNQPQHF
TRBJ1-1	.	TRBV6-1	.	TGTGCCAGCAGTGAGCCGGGACACATGAACACTGAAGCTTTCTTT	CASSEPGHMNTEAFF
TRBJ1-1	TRBD1	TRBV7-6	.	TGTGCCAGCAGCCCGGGACAGGGGGCTTTCTTT	CASSPGQGAFF
TRBJ1-5	.	TRBV7-8	.	TGTGCCAGCAGCTTAAGCGGCAATCAGCCCCAGCATTTT	CASSLSGNQPQHF
TRBJ1-1	.	TRBV9	.	TGTGCCAGCAGCGTTCAGGGTTCCACTGAAGCTTTCTTT	CASSVQGSTEAFF
TRBJ2-4	.	TRBV7-3	.	TGTGCCAGCAGCCAAGGGGTAGCCAAAAACATTCAGTACTTC	CASSQGVAKNIQYF
TRBJ1-4	.	TRBV24-1	.	TGTGCCACCAGTGATGCTAACCTCGGTGAAAAACTGTTTTTT	CATSDANLGEKLFF
TRBJ1-5	.	TRBV6-5	.	TGTGCCAGCAGAACACTGACCGGGGGCAATCAGCCCCAGCATTTT	CASRTLTGGNQPQHF
TRBJ1-2	TRBD1	TRBV19	.	TGTGCCAGTAGTCCCGACAGGGAGGGCTACACCTTC	CASSPDREGYTF
TRBJ2-2	.	TRBV20-1	.	TGCAGTGCTAGTCACGGGGAGCTGTTTTTT	CSASHGELFF
TRBJ1-5	.	TRBV3-1/TRBV3-2	once	TGTGCCAGCAGCCCGGGGGATAATCAGCCCCAGCATTTT	CASSPGDNQPQHF
TRBJ1-6	.	TRBV11-2	.	TGTGCCAGCAGCCAGTATAATTCACCCCTCCACTTT	CASSQYNSPLHF
TRBJ2-2	.	TRBV30	few	TGTGCCTGGAGTGTATTCACCCCGGGGACCGGGGAGCTGTTTTTT	CAWSVFTPGTGELFF
TRBJ2-7	.	TRBV3-1/TRBV3-2	.	TGTGCCAGCAGCCAAGGAGTCCAGGCCTACGAGCAGTACTTC	CASSQGVQAYEQYF
TRBJ2-5	TRBD2	TRBV28	.	TGTGCCAGCAGTTTAGCGGGAGGCGGAACGGAGACCCAGTACTTC	CASSLAGGGTETQYF
TRBJ1-6	TRBD1	TRBV6-2/TRBV6-3	once	TGTGCCAGCAGTTACCCCCCGGACAGGGGTGGTTCACCCCTCCACTTT	CASSYPPDRGGSPLHF
TRBJ1-2	TRBD1	TRBV28	few	TGTGCCAGCAGACGACAGGGGGCCACGAGCTATGGCTACACCTTC	CASRRQGATSYGYTF
TRBJ2-2	TRBD1	TRBV6-5	.	TGTGCCAGCAGTCGGACAGGGAACACCGGGGAGCTGTTTTTT	CASSRTGNTGELFF
TRBJ2-7	.	TRBV4-3	.	TGCGCCAGCAGCCAAGACACACAGTACCCCTACGAGCAGTACTTC	CASSQDTQYPYEQYF
TRBJ1-5	.	TRBV7-2	.	TGTGCCAGCAGCCCGCAGGCAGGGCACGGTCAGCCCCAGCATTTT	CASSPQAGHGQPQHF
TRBJ2-7	TRBD1	TRBV7-9	.	TGTGCCAGCAGCTATGGACAGGCTTTCTCCTACGAGCAGTACTTC	CASSYGQAFSYEQYF
TRBJ2-2	TRBD2	TRBV5-1	.	TGCGCCAGCAGCTTACTAGCGGGCTCGAACACCGGGGAGCTGTTTTTT	CASSLLAGSNTGELFF
TRBJ2-3	.	TRBV7-3	.	TGTGCCAGCAGCCTTAATAACACAGATACGCAGTATTTT	CASSLNNTDTQYF
TRBJ1-6	TRBD1	TRBV5-6	.	TGTGCCAGCAGCGGACAGGGGAGGAATTCACCCCTCCACTTT	CASSGQGRNSPLHF
TRBJ2-7	.	TRBV28	.	TGTGCCAGCAGTGAAAGGGGAACCTCCTACGAGCAGTACTTC	CASSERGTSYEQYF
TRBJ2-7	TRBD1	TRBV28	once	TGTGCCAGCAGTTACAGGGGGATGACTCCCTACGAGCAGTACTTC	CASSYRGMTPYEQYF
TRBJ1-2	.	TRBV4-1	.	TGCGCCAGCAGCCAAGAATGGACAGATGTTTATGGCTACACCTTC	CASSQEWTDVYGYTF
TRBJ2-3	TRBD2	TRBV11-2	.	TGTGCCAGCAGCCGACTAGCGGTTGACACAGATACGCAGTATTTT	CASSRLAVDTDTQYF
TRBJ2-7	TRBD1	TRBV6-5	few	TGTGCCAGCAGTTACAGGGGGCAACACGAGCAGTACTTC	CASSYRGQHEQYF
TRBJ2-7	TRBD1	TRBV7-2	.	TGTGCCAGCAGCTTACAAGGGGGCGGGTACGAGCAGTACTTC	CASSLQGGGYEQYF
TRBJ2-1	TRBD2	TRBV9	.	TGTGCCAGCAGCCTCCAGACGGGAGGATTTCGCGGGGAGCAGTTCTTC	CASSLQTGGFRGEQFF
TRBJ2-4	.	TRBV12-3/TRBV12-4	.	TGTGCCAGCAGTTTACGAGCCAAAAACATTCAGTACTTC	CASSLRAKNIQYF
TRBJ2-3	.	TRBV7-9	.	TGTGCCAGCAGCCCCTCACACACAGATACGCAGTATTTT	CASSPSHTDTQYF
TRBJ2-1	.	TRBV19	.	TGTGCCAGTAGTATGGTAACAGGGCTAGGAGAGCAGTTCTTC	CASSMVTGLGEQFF
TRBJ2-7	.	TRBV18	.	TGTGCCAGCTCACCAACGTCACACCGATACGAGCAGTACTTC	CASSPTSHRYEQYF
TRBJ1-5	.	TRBV19	.	TGTGCCAGTACCCAACAGGGAGGGACCAATCAGCCCCAGCATTTT	CASTQQGGTNQPQHF
TRBJ2-1	TRBD2	TRBV5-5	.	TGTGCCAGCAGCTCGGGACTAGCCTACTATGAGCAGTTCTTC	CASSSGLAYYEQFF
TRBJ2-1	TRBD2	TRBV4-3	.	TGCGCCAGCAGCCAAGATGTAGCGGGAAATCTTGGGCCCTACAATGAGCAGTTCTTC	CASSQDVAGNLGPYNEQFF
TRBJ2-5	TRBD2	TRBV5-1	.	TGCGCCAGCAGCTTGGCCGGGAGGGTCCAAGAGACCCAGTACTTC	CASSLAGRVQETQYF
TRBJ2-5	TRBD2	TRBV2	.	TGTGCCAGCAGTGAACTCTGGGGGGGGGAGACCCAGTACTTC	CASSELWGGETQYF
TRBJ2-1	.	TRBV28	.	TGTGCCAGCAGTTTAGCGGAGTCCTACAATGAGCAGTTCTTC	CASSLAESYNEQFF
TRBJ2-5	.	TRBV11-3	.	TGTGCCAGCAGCTTGAGGACAGACCAAGAGACCCAGTACTTC	CASSLRTDQETQYF
TRBJ1-3	.	TRBV7-2	.	TGTGCCAGCAGCTTAGCGAGCCAGGGGTCTGGAAACACCATATATTTT	CASSLASQGSGNTIYF